The sequence of this T cell receptor beta chain was determined in a study of cytomegalovirus exposure and HLA in healthy donors. Across the study: According to later analysis, the same platform produced the 130 or so validation and 666 first-cohort repertoires.

V gave up 3 bases and J gave up 8 bases; unmatched junction bases: 6. Germline assignment: CDR1 SNHLY and CDR2 FYNNEI. This CDR3 has 15 residues. Some clones are missing from TCRdb's copy, which holds only in-frame ones; the method was immunoSEQ multiplex PCR. The sample records roughly 130,000 clones, 85% to 90% being singletons. The receptor was derived from a woman in her thirties in good health and CMV-seropositive. V is TRBV2 and J is TRBJ2-2; 10 nucleotides match TRBD2. The sequencing sample was made of PBMCs. CDR3 DNA: TGTGCCAGCAGTGATAATGGACTAGCGGCAGGGGAGCTGTTTTTT. Translating it yields CASSDNGLAAGELFF.